The 3 T cell receptor beta chains below were found in one sample sequenced in a study of T-cell memory formation after mild COVID-19. TCRdb re-analysed the 5' RACE reads in MiXCR, keeping a single row per CDR3 protein. The table records more than 450,000 distinct CDR3 sequences, more than 15% of them present only once. The material sequenced was PBMCs or a T cell subset sorted from them (not recorded which). The receptors come from an adult woman who had mild COVID-19 (a few samples of this study predate the infection). Cell type and time point are not known.

V and J are TRBV5-1 and TRBJ2-2; 8 nucleotides agree with TRBD2. The CDR3 consists of 16 residues. Trimming removed 1 base from V and 4 bases from J; junction bases left unmatched: 6. Germline V CDR1 and CDR2: SGHRS, YFSETQ. The CDR3 spells CASSLTAGGRTGELFF. The CDR3 nucleotides are TGCGCCAGCAGCTTGACGGCGGGGGGACGCACCGGGGAGCTGTTTTTT.

This clonotype was observed a few times. The genes are TRBV19 and TRBJ2-7; perhaps TRBD1 as D (6 bases). Germline V lookup: CDR1 LNHDA, CDR2 SQIVND (reference sequence). V dropped 6 bases and J dropped 7 bases, with 16 bases sitting between them. CDR3 length: 13 residues. Here the CDR3 reads CASRRSGVGEQYF. The DNA of the CDR3 is TGTGCCAGTAGACGCTCAGGGGTCGGGGAGCAGTACTTC. The full variable domain, its missing parts supplied by reference TRBV19 and TRBJ2-7, is DGGITQSPKYLFRKEGQNVTLSCEQNLNHDAMYWYRQDPGQGLRLIYYSQIVNDFQKGDIAEGYSVSREKKESFPLTVTSAQKNPTAFYLCASRRSGVGEQYFGPGTRLTVT.

The chain is built from TRBV12-3 or TRBV12-4 and TRBJ1-6, with 7 bases aligning to TRBD1. This CDR3 is 15 amino acids long. J was trimmed by 6 bases and V by 5 bases; bases with no gene match: 7. The CDR3 nucleotides read TGTGCCAGCAGTACCCGACAGGGACTTAATTCACCCCTCCACTTT. Protein product: CASSTRQGLNSPLHF.